This T cell receptor beta chain is drawn from a study of blood T cell repertoires in COVID-19. Study-level background: Samples came from the United States, Italy and Spain, spanning acute and convalescent COVID-19. PBMCs, B-cell-depleted T cells, or T cells provided the cDNA or gDNA that made up the material.

In the authors' workflow: Reference gene primers were amplified, and this amplification served to estimate nucleated cell counts. Assay used: immunoSEQ multiplex PCR; TCRdb lists only in-frame clones, some missing. V, J and clone size are taken as reported in that table, and D and trimming were inferred from the DNA itself. The sample includes 70,000 to 100,000 clones, less than 75% of them seen just once. Germline V gene sequence: CDR1 SGHRS, CDR2 YFSETQ. This CDR3 comprises 13 residues. Germline trimming cut 7 bases from V and 4 bases from J; bases unmatched to any gene: 7. This clone was picked up a small number of times.

The sample taken for sequencing was peripheral blood. The clonotype originates from an older woman in a cohort sampled during active or convalescent COVID-19. This chain links TRBV5-1 with TRBJ2-5; 7 bases align to TRBD2. CDR3 sequence: CASRFAGVETQYF. CDR3 sequence (DNA): TGCGCCAGCCGTTTTGCGGGGGTAGAGACCCAGTACTTC.